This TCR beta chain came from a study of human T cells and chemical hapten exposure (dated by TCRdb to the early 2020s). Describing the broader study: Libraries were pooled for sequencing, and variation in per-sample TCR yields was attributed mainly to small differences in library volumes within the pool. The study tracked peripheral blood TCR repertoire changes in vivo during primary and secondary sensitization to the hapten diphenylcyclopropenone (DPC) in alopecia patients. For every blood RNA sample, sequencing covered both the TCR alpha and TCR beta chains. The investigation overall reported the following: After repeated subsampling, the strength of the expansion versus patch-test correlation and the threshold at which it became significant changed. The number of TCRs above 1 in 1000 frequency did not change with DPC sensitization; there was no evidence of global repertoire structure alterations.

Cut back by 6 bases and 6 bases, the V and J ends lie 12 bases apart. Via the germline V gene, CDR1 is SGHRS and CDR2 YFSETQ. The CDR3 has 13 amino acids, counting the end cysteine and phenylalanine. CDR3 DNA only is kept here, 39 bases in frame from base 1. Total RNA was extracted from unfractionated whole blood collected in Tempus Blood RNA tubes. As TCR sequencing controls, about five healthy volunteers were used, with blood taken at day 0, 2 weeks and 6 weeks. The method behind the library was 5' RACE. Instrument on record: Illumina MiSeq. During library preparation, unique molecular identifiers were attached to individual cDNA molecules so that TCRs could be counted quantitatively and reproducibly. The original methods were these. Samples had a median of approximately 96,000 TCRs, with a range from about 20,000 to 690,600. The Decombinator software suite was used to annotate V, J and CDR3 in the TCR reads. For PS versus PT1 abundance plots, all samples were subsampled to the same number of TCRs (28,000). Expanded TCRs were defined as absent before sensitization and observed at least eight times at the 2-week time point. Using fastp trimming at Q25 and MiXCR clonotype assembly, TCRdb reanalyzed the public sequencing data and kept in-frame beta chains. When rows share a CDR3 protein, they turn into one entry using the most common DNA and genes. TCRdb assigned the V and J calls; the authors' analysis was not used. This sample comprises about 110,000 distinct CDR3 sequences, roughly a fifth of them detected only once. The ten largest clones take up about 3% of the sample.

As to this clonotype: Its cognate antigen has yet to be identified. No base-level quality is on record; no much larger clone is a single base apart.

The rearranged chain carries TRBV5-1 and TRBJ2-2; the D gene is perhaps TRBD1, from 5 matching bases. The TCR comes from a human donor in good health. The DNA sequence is TGCGCCAGCACCGTGGACAAGCCCGGGGAGCTGTTTTTT. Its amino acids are CASTVDKPGELFF.